This T cell receptor beta chain was identified in a study of blood T cell repertoires in COVID-19. About the research overall: The origin of the acute and convalescent COVID-19 samples was the United States, Italy and Spain. T cells, B-cell-depleted T cells, or PBMCs supplied cDNA or gDNA.

Original processing notes: Reference gene primer amplification gave nucleated cell count estimates. Method: immunoSEQ multiplex PCR; TCRdb's copy keeps in-frame clones and lacks some. The V and J calls and clone size come from that table; D and trimming were worked out from the DNA. Of over 300,000 clones in the sample, 85% to 90% were seen once. Trimming took 3 bases from V and 1 from J; bases not matched to a gene: 10. This CDR3 has 17 amino acids. CDR1 LGHNA and CDR2 YNFKEQ come from the germline V gene. The sequence derives from a man in his late teens or twenties with active or convalescent COVID-19. The sequenced material came from peripheral blood. This rearrangement joins TRBV4-2 to TRBJ1-2; 8 nucleotides line up with TRBD1. As DNA, the CDR3 is TGTGCCAGCAGCCACGGACAGGGCGAAGTTGGTAACTATGGCTACACCTTC. It encodes CASSHGQGEVGNYGYTF.